This TCR beta chain was captured by sequencing in a study of blood T cells in healthy people across ages. Germline V CDR1 and CDR2: PRHDT, FYEKMQ (reference sequence). Trimming cost V 5 bases and J 2 bases, with 10 bases left between them. The CDR3 sequence is 13 residues long. Then a second PCR, running about 6 to 12 cycles, was carried out with a sample-barcoded 5' primer and a J-beta primer mix. Each cDNA molecule was tagged by a template-switch adaptor with 12 random nucleotides. TCRdb itself ran the 5' RACE reads through MiXCR, one entry per CDR3 protein. The data show some 900,000 distinct CDR3 sequences, around 49% seen once. RNA extraction gave at least 5 micrograms of total RNA per sample.

The sequence was collected from a man aged 25-40 years in good health. The sample was blood. The V call is TRBV13, the J call TRBJ2-7; D gene ambiguous. The CDR3 sequence: CASSERATYEQYF. Here the CDR3 DNA reads TGTGCCAGCAGCGAAAGGGCTACCTACGAGCAGTACTTC.